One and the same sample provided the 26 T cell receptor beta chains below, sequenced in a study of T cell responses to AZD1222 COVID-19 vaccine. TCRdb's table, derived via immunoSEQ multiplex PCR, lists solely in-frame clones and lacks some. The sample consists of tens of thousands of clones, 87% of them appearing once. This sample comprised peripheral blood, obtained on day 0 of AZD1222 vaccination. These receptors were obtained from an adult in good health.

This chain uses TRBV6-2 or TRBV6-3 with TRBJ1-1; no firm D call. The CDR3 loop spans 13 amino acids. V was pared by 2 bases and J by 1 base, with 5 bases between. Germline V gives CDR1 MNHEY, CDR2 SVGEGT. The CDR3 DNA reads TGTGCCAGCAGTTACACAGCGAACACTGAAGCTTTCTTT. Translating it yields CASSYTANTEAFF.

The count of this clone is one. The CDR3 region has the DNA TGTGCCAGCAGTGAAAGGGATTCACCCCTCCACTTT. Translated: CASSERDSPLHF. This chain connects TRBV27 to TRBJ1-6; D is unclear. Germline CDR1 reads MNHEY; CDR2 reads SMNVEV (reference sequence). This CDR3 spans 12 amino acids. V shed 5 bases and J shed 8 bases, with 7 bases lying between them.

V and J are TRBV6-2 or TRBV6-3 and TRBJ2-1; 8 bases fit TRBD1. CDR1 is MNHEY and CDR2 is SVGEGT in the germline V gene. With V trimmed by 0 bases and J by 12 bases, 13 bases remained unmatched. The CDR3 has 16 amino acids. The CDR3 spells CASSYSLGTGVVGQFF. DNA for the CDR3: TGTGCCAGCAGTTACTCATTGGGGACAGGTGTCGTTGGGCAGTTCTTC.

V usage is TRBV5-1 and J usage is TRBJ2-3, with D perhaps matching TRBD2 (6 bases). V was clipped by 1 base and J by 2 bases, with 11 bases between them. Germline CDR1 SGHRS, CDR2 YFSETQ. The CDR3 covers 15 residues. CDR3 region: CASSLQLADTDTQYF. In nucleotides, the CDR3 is TGCGCCAGCAGCTTGCAGTTAGCGGACACAGATACGCAGTATTTT. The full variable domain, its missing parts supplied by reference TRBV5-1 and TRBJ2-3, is KAGVTQTPRYLIKTRGQQVTLSCSPISGHRSVSWYQQTPGQGLQFLFEYFSETQRNKGNFPGRFSGRQFSNSRSEMNVSTLELGDSALYLCASSLQLADTDTQYFGPGTRLTVL.

This CDR3 reads CASSYGPDLSYEQYF. CDR3 in DNA: TGTGCCAGCAGTTACGGGCCAGACCTCTCCTACGAGCAGTACTTC. The chain is built from TRBV6-2 or TRBV6-3 and TRBJ2-7; D unresolved. V gave up 2 bases and J gave up 0 bases, with 11 bases separating them. This CDR3 comprises 15 residues. Germline-derived CDR1 and CDR2 are MNHEY and SVGEGT.

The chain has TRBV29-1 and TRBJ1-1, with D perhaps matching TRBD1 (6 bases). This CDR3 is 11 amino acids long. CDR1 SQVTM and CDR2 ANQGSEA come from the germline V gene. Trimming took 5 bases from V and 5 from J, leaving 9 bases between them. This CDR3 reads CSVSRGTEAFF. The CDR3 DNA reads TGCAGCGTTTCTAGGGGGACTGAAGCTTTCTTT.

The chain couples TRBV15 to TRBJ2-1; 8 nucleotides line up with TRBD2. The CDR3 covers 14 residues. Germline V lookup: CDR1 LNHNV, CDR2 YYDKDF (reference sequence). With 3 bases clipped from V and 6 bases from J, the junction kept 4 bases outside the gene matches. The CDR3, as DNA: TGTGCCACCAGCAGGAGCGGGAGTGGCAATGAGCAGTTCTTC. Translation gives CATSRSGSGNEQFF.

The CDR3 region has the DNA TGTGCCAGCAGCCAAAATAGACAGGATCCCTCCGCAGGTGAAAAACTGTTTTTT. It codes for CASSQNRQDPSAGEKLFF. The chain joins TRBV3-1 (or the pseudogene TRBV3-2) to TRBJ1-4; TRBD1 is a possible D gene (6 bases). The germline CDR1 and CDR2 sequences are LGHDT and YNNKEL (reference sequence). The CDR3 has 18 residues. V was pared by 2 bases and J by 7 bases, with 23 bases between.

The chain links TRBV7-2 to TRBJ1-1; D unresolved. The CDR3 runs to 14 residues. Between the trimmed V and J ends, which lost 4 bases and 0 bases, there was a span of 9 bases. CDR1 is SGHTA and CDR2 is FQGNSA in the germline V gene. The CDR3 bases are TGTGCCAGCAGCTCGGACGGGGTGAACACTGAAGCTTTCTTT. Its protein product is CASSSDGVNTEAFF.

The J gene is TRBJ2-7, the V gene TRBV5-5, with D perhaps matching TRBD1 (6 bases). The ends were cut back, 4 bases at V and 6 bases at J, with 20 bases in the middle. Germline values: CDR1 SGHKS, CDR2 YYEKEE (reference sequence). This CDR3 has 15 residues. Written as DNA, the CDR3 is TGTGCCAGCAGCGCAGACAGGAACGTGGGTGGCGAGCAGTACTTC. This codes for CASSADRNVGGEQYF.

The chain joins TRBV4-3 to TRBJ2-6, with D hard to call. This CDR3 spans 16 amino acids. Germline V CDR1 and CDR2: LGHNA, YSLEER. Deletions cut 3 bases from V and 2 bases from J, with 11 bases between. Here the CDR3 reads CASSQGPRAGANVLTF. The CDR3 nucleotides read TGCGCCAGCAGCCAGGGCCCCCGGGCTGGGGCCAACGTCCTGACTTTC.

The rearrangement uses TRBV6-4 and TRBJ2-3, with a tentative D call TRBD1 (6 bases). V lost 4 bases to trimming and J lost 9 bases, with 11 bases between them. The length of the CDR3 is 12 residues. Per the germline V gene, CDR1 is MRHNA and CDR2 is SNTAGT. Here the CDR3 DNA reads TGTGCCAGCAGTGGAGCAGGGGAAACGCAGTATTTT. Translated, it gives CASSGAGETQYF.

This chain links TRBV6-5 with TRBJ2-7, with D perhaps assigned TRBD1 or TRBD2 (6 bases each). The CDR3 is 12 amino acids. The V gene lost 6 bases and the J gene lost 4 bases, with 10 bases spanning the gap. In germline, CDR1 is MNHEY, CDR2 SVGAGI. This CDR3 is CASSRGPYEQYF. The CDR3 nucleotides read TGTGCCAGCAGCCGGGGGCCATACGAGCAGTACTTC.

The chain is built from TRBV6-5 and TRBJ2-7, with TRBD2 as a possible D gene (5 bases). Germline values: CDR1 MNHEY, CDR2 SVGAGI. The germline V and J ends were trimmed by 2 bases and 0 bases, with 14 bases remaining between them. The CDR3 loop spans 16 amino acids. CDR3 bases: TGTGCCAGCAGTTACAGCTCACGGGAAAGCTCCTACGAGCAGTACTTC. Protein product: CASSYSSRESSYEQYF.

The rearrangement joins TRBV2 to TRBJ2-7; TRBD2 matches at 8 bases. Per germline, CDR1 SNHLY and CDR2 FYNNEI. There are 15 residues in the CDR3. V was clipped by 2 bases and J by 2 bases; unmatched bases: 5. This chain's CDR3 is CASSERSGTTYEQYF. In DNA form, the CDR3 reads TGTGCCAGCAGTGAACGTAGCGGGACTACCTACGAGCAGTACTTC.

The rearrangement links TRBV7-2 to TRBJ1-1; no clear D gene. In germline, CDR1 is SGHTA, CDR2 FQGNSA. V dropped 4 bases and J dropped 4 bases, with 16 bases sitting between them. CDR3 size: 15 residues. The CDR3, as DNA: TGTGCCAGCAGCTCTGCGTGGGGAGCTAGCACTGAAGCTTTCTTT. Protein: CASSSAWGASTEAFF.

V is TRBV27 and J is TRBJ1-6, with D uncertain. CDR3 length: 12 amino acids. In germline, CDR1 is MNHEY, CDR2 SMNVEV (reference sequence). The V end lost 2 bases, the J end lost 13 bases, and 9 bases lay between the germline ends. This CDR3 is CASSLDTYPLHF. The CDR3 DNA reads TGTGCCAGCAGTTTAGACACCTACCCCCTCCACTTT.

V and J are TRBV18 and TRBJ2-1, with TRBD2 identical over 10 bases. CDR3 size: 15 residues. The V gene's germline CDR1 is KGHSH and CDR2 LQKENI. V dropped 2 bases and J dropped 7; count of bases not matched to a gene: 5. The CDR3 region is CASSPRTSGANEQFF. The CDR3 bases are TGTGCCAGCTCACCAAGGACTAGCGGAGCTAATGAGCAGTTCTTC. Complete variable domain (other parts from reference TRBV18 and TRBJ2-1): NAGVMQNPRHLVRRRGQEARLRCSPMKGHSHVYWYRQLPEEGLKFMVYLQKENIIDESGMPKERFSAEFPKEGPSILRIQQVVRGDSAAYFCASSPRTSGANEQFFGPGTRLTVL.

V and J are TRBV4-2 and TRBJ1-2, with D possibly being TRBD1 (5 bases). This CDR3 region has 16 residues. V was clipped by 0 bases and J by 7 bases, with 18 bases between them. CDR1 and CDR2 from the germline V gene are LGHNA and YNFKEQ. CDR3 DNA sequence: TGTGCCAGCAGCCAAGAGATCGGGGGGGGTAAAGGTGGCTACACCTTC. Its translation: CASSQEIGGGKGGYTF.

CDR3 sequence reads: CASSDTSGRAPDTQYF. DNA for the CDR3: TGTGCCAGCAGTGACACTAGCGGGAGGGCTCCAGATACGCAGTATTTT. V usage is TRBV2 and J usage is TRBJ2-3; 13 bases map to TRBD2. V was clipped by 3 bases and J by 4 bases; unmatched bases: 4. The V gene's germline CDR1 is SNHLY and CDR2 FYNNEI. There are 16 residues in the CDR3.

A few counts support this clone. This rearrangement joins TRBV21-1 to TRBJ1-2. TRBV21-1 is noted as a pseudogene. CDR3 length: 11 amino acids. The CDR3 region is CASSREYGYTF. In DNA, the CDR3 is TGTGCCAGCAGCCGGGAGTATGGCTACACCTTC.

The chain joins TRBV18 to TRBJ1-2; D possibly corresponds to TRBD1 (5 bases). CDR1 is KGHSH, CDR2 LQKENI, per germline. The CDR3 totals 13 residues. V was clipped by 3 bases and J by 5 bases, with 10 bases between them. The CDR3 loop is CASSPMDNYGYTF. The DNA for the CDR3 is TGTGCCAGCTCACCCATGGACAATTATGGCTACACCTTC.

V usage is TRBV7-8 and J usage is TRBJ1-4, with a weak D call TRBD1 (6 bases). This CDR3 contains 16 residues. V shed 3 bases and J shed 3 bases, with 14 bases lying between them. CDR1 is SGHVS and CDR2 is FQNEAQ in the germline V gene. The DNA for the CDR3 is TGTGCCAGCAGCTTCCCTACAGGGAAGGCTAATGAAAAACTGTTTTTT. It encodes CASSFPTGKANEKLFF.

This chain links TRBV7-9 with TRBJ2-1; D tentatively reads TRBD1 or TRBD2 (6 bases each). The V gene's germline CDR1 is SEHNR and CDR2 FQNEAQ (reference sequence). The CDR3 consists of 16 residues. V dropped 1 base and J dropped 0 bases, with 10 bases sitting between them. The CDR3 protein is CASSLVEGGSYNEQFF. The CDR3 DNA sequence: TGTGCCAGCAGCTTAGTGGAGGGGGGCTCCTACAATGAGCAGTTCTTC.

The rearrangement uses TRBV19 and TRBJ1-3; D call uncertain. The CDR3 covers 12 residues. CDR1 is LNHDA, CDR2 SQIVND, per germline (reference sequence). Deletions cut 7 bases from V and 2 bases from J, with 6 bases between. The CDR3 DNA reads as TGTGCCAGTATCACTCCTGGAAACACCATATATTTT. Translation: CASITPGNTIYF.

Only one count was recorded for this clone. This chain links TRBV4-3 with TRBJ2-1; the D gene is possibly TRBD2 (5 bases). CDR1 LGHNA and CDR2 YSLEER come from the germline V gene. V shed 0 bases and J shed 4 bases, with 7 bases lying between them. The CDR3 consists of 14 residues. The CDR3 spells CASSQDGKYNEQFF. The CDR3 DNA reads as TGCGCCAGCAGCCAAGACGGGAAATACAATGAGCAGTTCTTC.